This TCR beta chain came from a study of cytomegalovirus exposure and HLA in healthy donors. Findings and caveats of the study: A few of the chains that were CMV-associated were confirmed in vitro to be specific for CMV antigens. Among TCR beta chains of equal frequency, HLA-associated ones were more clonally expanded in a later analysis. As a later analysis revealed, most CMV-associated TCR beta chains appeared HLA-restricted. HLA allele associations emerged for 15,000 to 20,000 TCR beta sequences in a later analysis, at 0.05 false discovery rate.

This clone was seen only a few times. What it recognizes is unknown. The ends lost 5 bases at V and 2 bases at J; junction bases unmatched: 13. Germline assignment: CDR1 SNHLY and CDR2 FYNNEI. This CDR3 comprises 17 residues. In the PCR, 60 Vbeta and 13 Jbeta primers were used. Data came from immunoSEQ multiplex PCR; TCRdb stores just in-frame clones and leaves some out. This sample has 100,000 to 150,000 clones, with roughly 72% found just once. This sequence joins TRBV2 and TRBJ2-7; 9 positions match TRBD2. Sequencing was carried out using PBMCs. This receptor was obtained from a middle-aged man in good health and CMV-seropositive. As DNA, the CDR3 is TGTGCCAGCAGTCTACCTTTGGCGGGAGGGAACACCTACGAGCAGTACTTC. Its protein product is CASSLPLAGGNTYEQYF.